These T cell receptor beta chains were read from a single sample in a study of radiotherapy plus CTLA-4 blockade in lung cancer. Some clones are missing from TCRdb's copy, which holds only in-frame ones; the method was immunoSEQ multiplex PCR. The sample contains roughly 76,000 clones, over 65% of which appear only once. Source: peripheral blood, taken from a patient treated with radiotherapy plus ipilimumab. These receptors all come from a human donor with non-small cell lung cancer whose response to radiotherapy plus ipilimumab could not be evaluated. Both conserved end residues are part of each CDR3. The D gene is left open where the match is weak. Size tells how often a clone was seen (once, few, many) or the class of an expanded clone, and some rows leave it out.

TRBD1 | 14 | few | TRBJ1-4 | TRBV6-5 | TGTGCCAGCAGTGAGGGGGCGTTTAGAGAAAAACTGTTTTTT | CASSEGAFREKLFF
NA | 18 | NA | TRBJ2-7 | TRBV4-1 | TGCGCCAGCAGCCAAGATAGGATCTTCTCGGGACACCGCTACGAGCAGTACTTC | CASSQDRIFSGHRYEQYF
TRBD2 | 15 | NA | TRBJ2-2 | TRBV2 | TGTGCCAGCCGCAGACTAGCGGCGATCACCGGGGAGCTGTTTTTT | CASRRLAAITGELFF
NA | 14 | few | TRBJ2-3 | TRBV9 | TGTGCCAGCAGCGTAGTGTCAGGGGGGGATACGCAGTATTTT | CASSVVSGGDTQYF
NA | 15 | NA | TRBJ2-7 | TRBV10-3 | TGTGCCATCAGTGGAAGCGGGACAAGCTCCTACGAGCAGTACTTC | CAISGSGTSSYEQYF
NA | 14 | NA | TRBJ2-7 | TRBV5-6 | TGTGCCAGCGGGGCACGGCCGAGCTCCTACGAGCAGTACTTC | CASGARPSSYEQYF
TRBD1 | 13 | NA | TRBJ2-7 | TRBV30 | TGTGCCTGGGGGACAGGGGTATCCTACGAGCAGTACTTC | CAWGTGVSYEQYF
TRBD2 | 15 | NA | TRBJ2-5 | TRBV27 | TGTGCCAGCAGTTTACTAGCGGGGGTCCAAGAGACCCAGTACTTC | CASSLLAGVQETQYF
NA | 14 | NA | TRBJ1-3 | TRBV4-1 | TGCGCCAGCAGCCAAGCAGGGGCTGGAAACACCATATATTTT | CASSQAGAGNTIYF
NA | 12 | few | TRBJ1-6 | TRBV28 | TGTGCCAGCAGAAAAACAGAGTCACCCCTCCACTTT | CASRKTESPLHF
TRBD1 | 13 | NA | TRBJ1-2 | TRBV7-6 | TGTGCCAGCAGCCCCGGGACAGGGCTCGGCTACACCTTC | CASSPGTGLGYTF
TRBD1 | 20 | once | TRBJ2-2 | TRBV11-3 | TGTGCCAGCAGCTCCTTTCTTTTTATGGGGACAGGGGGGGACACCGGGGAGCTGTTTTTT | CASSSFLFMGTGGDTGELFF
NA | 15 | NA | TRBJ1-1 | TRBV27 | TGTGCCAGCAGTGGAGGGTTTAGTAGGAGCACTGAAGCTTTCTTT | CASSGGFSRSTEAFF
TRBD2 | 15 | NA | TRBJ2-1 | TRBV7-8 | TGTGCCAGCAGCTTAGTTAGCGGGGGGCACAATGAGCAGTTCTTC | CASSLVSGGHNEQFF
TRBD1 | 16 | few | TRBJ1-2 | TRBV30 | TGTGCCTGGAGTGCACTAACAGGGGGAGCTAACTATGGCTACACCTTC | CAWSALTGGANYGYTF
TRBD2 | 20 | NA | TRBJ2-1 | TRBV5-4 | TGTGCCAGCAGCCCTTCCAGACTAGCGGGGGGGGGAAGCTCCTACAATGAGCAGTTCTTC | CASSPSRLAGGGSSYNEQFF
NA | 14 | NA | TRBJ1-2 | TRBV7-2 | TGTGCCAGCAGCCTTCAGACAGACTCATATGGCTACACCTTC | CASSLQTDSYGYTF
NA | 16 | NA | TRBJ2-1 | TRBV27 | TGTGCCAGCAGTTTATGGGCCAGGGGATCATACAATGAGCAGTTCTTC | CASSLWARGSYNEQFF
TRBD1 | 18 | NA | TRBJ2-2 | TRBV15 | TGTGCCACCAGCAGAGAGAAGGTCCGGGACAGTGACACCGGGGAGCTGTTTTTT | CATSREKVRDSDTGELFF
TRBD2 | 14 | few | TRBJ2-7 | TRBV6-6 | TGTGCCAGCAGTTATCCGGGGACTAGCGGGAAGTCCTCCTTC | CASSYPGTSGKSSF
NA | 14 | NA | TRBJ2-3 | TRBV7-3 | TGTGCCAGCAGCTTAACCCGGAGCACAGATACGCAGTATTTT | CASSLTRSTDTQYF
NA | 15 | NA | TRBJ1-1 | TRBV13 | TGTGCCAGCAGCTTAGTTAAGAGCCCGAACACTGAAGCTTTCTTT | CASSLVKSPNTEAFF
TRBD2 | 13 | NA | TRBJ2-7 | TRBV27 | TGTGCCAGCAGTCCGGGACTAGCACCCGAGCAGTACTTC | CASSPGLAPEQYF
NA | 16 | NA | TRBJ1-2 | TRBV7-9 | TGTGCCAGCAGCTACGTTGTGGGGTCTGAGGGTTATGGCTACACCTTC | CASSYVVGSEGYGYTF
TRBD1 | 13 | NA | TRBJ2-7 | TRBV19 | TGTGCCAGTAGCGGGACAGGGACCTACGAGCAGTACTTC | CASSGTGTYEQYF
NA | 15 | NA | TRBJ2-7 | TRBV4-1 | TGCGCCAGCAGCCACTCTGGGGGCGGCTCCTACGAGCAGTACTTC | CASSHSGGGSYEQYF
TRBD1 | 16 | once | TRBJ2-1 | TRBV6-5 | TGTGCCAGCAGTTACTCCGCCGCGGACAGGGCCCCTGAGCAGTTCTTC | CASSYSAADRAPEQFF
TRBD1 | 14 | few | TRBJ1-4 | TRBV7-2 | TGTGCCAGCAGCCTACAGGGGACAAATGAAAAACTGTTTTTT | CASSLQGTNEKLFF